This TCR beta chain derives from a study of cytomegalovirus exposure and HLA in healthy donors. Study-level results: A later analysis found first-cohort TCR clusters tended to co-occur in the 120 validation repertoires. Using the classifier, cytomegalovirus status was reportedly diagnosed with high specificity and sensitivity. The authors confirmed in vitro that a few CMV-associated chains were specific for CMV antigens. TCR sequences were mostly rare, though some public TCRs occurred in many donors.

The method was immunoSEQ multiplex PCR; TCRdb's version includes in-frame clones alone and lacks a portion of them. This sample has 150,000 to 170,000 clones, with more than 70% found just once. With regard to this clone: Its antigen is not identified.

CDR1 SGHDN and CDR2 FVKESK come from the germline V gene. CDR3 size: 21 residues. Trimming stripped 4 bases from V and 5 bases from J, with 33 bases between. The receptor's source is a human donor in good health. This chain connects TRBV14 to TRBJ2-1; D is possibly TRBD2 (5 bases). The sequencing sample was made of PBMCs. CDR3 amino acids: CASSPKFFLEAVDLTDNEQFF. The CDR3 coding sequence is TGTGCCAGCAGCCCCAAGTTTTTTCTGGAGGCCGTTGACTTGACTGACAATGAGCAGTTCTTC.